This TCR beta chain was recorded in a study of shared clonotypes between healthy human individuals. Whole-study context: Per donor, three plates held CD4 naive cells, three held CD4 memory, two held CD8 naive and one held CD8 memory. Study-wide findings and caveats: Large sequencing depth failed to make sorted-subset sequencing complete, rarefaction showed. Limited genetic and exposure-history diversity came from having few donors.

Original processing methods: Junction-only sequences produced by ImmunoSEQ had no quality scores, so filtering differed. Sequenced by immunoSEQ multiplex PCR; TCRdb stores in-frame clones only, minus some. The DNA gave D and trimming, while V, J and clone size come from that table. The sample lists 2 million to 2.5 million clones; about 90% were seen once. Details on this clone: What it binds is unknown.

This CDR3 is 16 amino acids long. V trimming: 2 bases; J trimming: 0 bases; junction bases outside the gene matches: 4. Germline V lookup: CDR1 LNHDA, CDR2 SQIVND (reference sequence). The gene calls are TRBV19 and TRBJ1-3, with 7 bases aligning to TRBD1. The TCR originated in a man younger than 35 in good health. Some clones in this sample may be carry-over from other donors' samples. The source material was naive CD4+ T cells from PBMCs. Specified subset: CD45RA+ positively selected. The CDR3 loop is CASSIRGQLSGNTIYF. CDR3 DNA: TGTGCCAGTAGTATAAGGGGGCAGCTCTCTGGAAACACCATATATTTT.